These 26 T cell receptor beta chains share one sample of origin, sequenced in a study of cytomegalovirus exposure and HLA in healthy donors. PCR involved 60 Vbeta and 13 Jbeta primers. Sequenced by immunoSEQ multiplex PCR; TCRdb stores in-frame clones only, minus some. The sample holds about 170,000 clones, 73% seen once. The sample comprised PBMCs. These receptors came from a woman between 18 and 29 years old in good health and CMV-seropositive.

The genes are TRBV4-2 and TRBJ2-7, with D possibly TRBD2 on 6 matching bases. Germline CDR1 and CDR2: LGHNA and YNFKEQ. This CDR3 has 13 residues. V lost 4 bases and J 3 bases, leaving 10 bases between the germline ends. The CDR3 region has the DNA TGTGCCAGCAGCCCGGGACTTATCTACGAGCAGTACTTC. Amino acids: CASSPGLIYEQYF.

The V call is TRBV6-5, the J call TRBJ1-6; TRBD1 aligns across 9 bases. V trimming: 8 bases; J trimming: 10 bases; junction bases outside the gene matches: 12. Germline values: CDR1 MNHEY, CDR2 SVGAGI. CDR3 length: 15 residues. The CDR3 loop is CASRPPGTGISPLHF. CDR3 coding DNA: TGTGCCAGCCGTCCTCCCGGGACAGGGATATCACCCCTCCACTTT.

This clone was seen once. V gene TRBV29-1 combines with J gene TRBJ1-1, with D possibly matching TRBD1 (6 bases). The V gene lost 3 bases and the J gene lost 6 bases, with 8 bases spanning the gap. This CDR3 region has 11 residues. Germline lookup yields CDR1 SQVTM and CDR2 ANQGSEA. The CDR3 spells CSVDSGAEAFF. DNA of the CDR3: TGCAGCGTTGATTCAGGGGCTGAAGCTTTCTTT.

This clone was recorded a few times. The V gene is TRBV6-4, the J gene TRBJ2-2, with 10 bases fitting TRBD1. V trimming: 2 bases; J trimming: 6 bases; junction bases outside the gene matches: 0. The CDR3 spans 14 residues. Germline V gene data show CDR1 as MRHNA and CDR2 as SNTAGT. The CDR3 spells CASSDGTGAGELFF. CDR3 sequence (DNA): TGTGCCAGCAGTGACGGGACAGGGGCCGGGGAGCTGTTTTTT.

This clone appeared a few times. The junction departs from germline at one end; a sequencing error may be responsible. The V call is TRBV6-1, the J call TRBJ2-7; TRBD1 is a possible D gene (7 bases). Germline assignment: CDR1 MNHNS and CDR2 SASEGT. The CDR3 loop spans 14 amino acids. As DNA, the CDR3 is TGTGCCATCAGTGGGGGGACAGAACCCTACGAGCAGTACTTC. Protein product: CAISGGTEPYEQYF.

The chain links TRBV6-5 to TRBJ2-7; tentative D call: TRBD1 (6 bases). V gave up 8 bases and J gave up 3 bases, with 17 bases separating them. CDR1 and CDR2 (germline): MNHEY, SVGAGI. This CDR3 has 14 amino acids. The CDR3 DNA reads as TGTGCCAGCGGCGCACAGGGTGGTGTCTACGAGCAGTACTTC. Translation gives CASGAQGGVYEQYF.

V is TRBV6-5 and J is TRBJ1-1, with D unclear. The CDR3 covers 11 residues. Germline V lookup: CDR1 MNHEY, CDR2 SVGAGI. The V gene lost 8 bases and the J gene lost 4 bases, with 8 bases spanning the gap. The CDR3, as DNA: TGTGCCAGCCGGTATGGCACTGAAGCTTTCTTT. Translating gives CASRYGTEAFF.

This chain uses TRBV19 with TRBJ1-2; 7 bases are a match to TRBD1. The V segment lost 4 bases and the J segment 2 bases; nucleotides outside the gene matches: 4. Germline CDR1 LNHDA, CDR2 SQIVND (reference sequence). The CDR3 is 14 amino acids. For the CDR3, the DNA is TGTGCCAGTAGTAAGTCGGACAGGAACTATGGCTACACCTTC. This translates into CASSKSDRNYGYTF.

As DNA, the CDR3 is TGTGCCAGCAGCCAAGACAGGGGAGGGGGCCAAGAGACCCAGTACTTC. Translation: CASSQDRGGGQETQYF. V and J are TRBV4-2 and TRBJ2-5; D is possibly TRBD2 (7 bases). V lost 0 bases and J 1 base, leaving 12 bases between the germline ends. Germline V gene sequence: CDR1 LGHNA, CDR2 YNFKEQ. This CDR3 has 16 amino acids.

The chain joins TRBV30 to TRBJ1-6; 7 nucleotides align to TRBD1. The CDR3 totals 19 residues. The germline gives CDR1 GTSNPN, CDR2 SVGIG (reference sequence). V shed 4 bases, J shed 0 bases, and the junction held 15 bases outside the gene matches. The CDR3: CAWTVQRQGTSSYNSPLHF. The CDR3 DNA follows: TGTGCCTGGACTGTACAGCGACAGGGCACGAGCTCCTATAATTCACCCCTCCACTTT.

The J gene is TRBJ1-1, the V gene TRBV7-6, with 8 bases identical to TRBD1. The germline gives CDR1 SGHVS, CDR2 FNYEAQ. The CDR3 is made up of 14 amino acids. The J segment lost 6 bases and the V segment lost 4 bases, leaving 7 bases of the junction unmatched. The CDR3 is CASSYGQGASEAFF. In DNA, the CDR3 is TGTGCCAGCAGCTATGGACAGGGTGCATCTGAAGCTTTCTTT.

The J gene is TRBJ1-2, the V gene TRBV2; TRBD1 matches 7 bases. Germline V gene lookup returns CDR1 SNHLY and CDR2 FYNNEI. This CDR3 has 12 amino acids. V lost 8 bases to trimming and J lost 4 bases; unmatched junction nucleotides: 4. The CDR3 bases are TGTGCCAGCGATGCAGGGGGCTATGGCTACACCTTC. Encoded protein: CASDAGGYGYTF.

This clone was seen a single time. The CDR3 region is CASSQGSRGYEQYF. The DNA of the CDR3 is TGCGCCAGCAGCCAAGGGTCCAGAGGCTACGAGCAGTACTTC. The chain couples TRBV4-3 to TRBJ2-7; D call uncertain. This CDR3 spans 14 amino acids. Germline-derived CDR1 and CDR2 are LGHNA and YSLEER. The V gene lost 1 base and the J gene lost 3 bases, with 10 bases spanning the gap.

This clone appeared once. The rearrangement joins TRBV4-2 to TRBJ1-2; D remains ambiguous. The CDR3 extends over 16 amino acids. Germline CDR1 is LGHNA and CDR2 is YNFKEQ. V was clipped by 4 bases and J by 1 base, with 16 bases between them. CDR3 in DNA: TGTGCCAGCAGCCCCGATTTGACGGGAAATAACTATGGCTACACCTTC. It is translated as CASSPDLTGNNYGYTF.

This clone appeared a few times. The chain uses TRBV19 and TRBJ1-1, with a weak D call TRBD1 (6 bases). Germline V gene lookup returns CDR1 LNHDA and CDR2 SQIVND (reference sequence). There are 15 residues in the CDR3. Deletions cut 3 bases from V and 4 bases from J, with 15 bases between. CDR3 nucleotides: TGTGCCAGTAGTATCTTAGGGGGGGCAGGCACTGAAGCTTTCTTT. Its translation is CASSILGGAGTEAFF.

The rearrangement uses TRBV5-1 and TRBJ2-5, with 12 bases lining up with TRBD2. The CDR3 is 18 amino acids. The germline gives CDR1 SGHRS, CDR2 YFSETQ. The V segment lost 0 bases and the J segment 5 bases; nucleotides outside the gene matches: 11. The CDR3 region is CASSLATSGGITGETQYF. CDR3 DNA sequence: TGCGCCAGCAGCTTGGCGACTAGCGGGGGTATCACAGGGGAGACCCAGTACTTC.

The gene calls are TRBV2 and TRBJ1-4; D is unclear. The germline gives CDR1 SNHLY, CDR2 FYNNEI. V was pared by 5 bases and J by 8 bases, with 9 bases between. The CDR3 has 12 amino acids. CDR3 nucleotides: TGTGCCAGCAGTTATCAGTGGGAAAAACTGTTTTTT. It translates to CASSYQWEKLFF.

The rearrangement uses TRBV11-2 and TRBJ1-1; D possibly corresponds to TRBD1 (5 bases). Looked up from germline, CDR1 is SGHAT and CDR2 is FQNNGV. This CDR3 has 13 residues. The V end was cut by 6 bases, the J end by 6 bases, with 14 bases between. This CDR3 reads CASRMGGEAEAFF. The CDR3 nucleotides are TGTGCCAGCAGAATGGGGGGGGAGGCTGAAGCTTTCTTT.

The sample holds one count of this clone. The chain has TRBV5-4 and TRBJ1-5; 10 bases agree with TRBD1. Trimming cost V 0 bases and J 2 bases; bases outside gene matches: 5. The CDR3 is 17 amino acids. The germline V gene encodes CDR1 SGHNT and CDR2 YYREEE (reference sequence). Written as DNA, the CDR3 is TGTGCCAGCAGCTTGGGGACAGGGGGGGACCGCAATCAGCCCCAGCATTTT. Translating it yields CASSLGTGGDRNQPQHF.

This chain connects TRBV4-1 to TRBJ2-7; 9 bases map to TRBD1. Germline-derived CDR1 and CDR2 are MGHRA and YSYEKL. CDR3 length: 17 residues. With 4 bases clipped from V and 5 bases from J, the junction kept 15 bases outside the gene matches. The CDR3, as DNA: TGCGCCAGCAGCCTCCGCGCCTCGGGACAGGGAATGGACGAGCAGTACTTC. It specifies CASSLRASGQGMDEQYF.

V gene TRBV29-1 combines with J gene TRBJ2-7; the D gene is possibly TRBD2 (6 bases). CDR3 length: 12 residues. Germline CDR1 reads SQVTM; CDR2 reads ANQGSEA. Trimming shortened V by 6 bases and J by 4 bases, and 13 bases separated the two germline ends. The CDR3 DNA sequence: TGCAGCGTGGGGGGAAAGGGATACGAGCAGTACTTC. Its translation: CSVGGKGYEQYF.

The V call is TRBV6-1, the J call TRBJ1-2, with D maybe TRBD1 (6 bases). Germline V lookup: CDR1 MNHNS, CDR2 SASEGT. V gave up 10 bases and J gave up 8 bases, with 11 bases separating them. The CDR3 runs to 10 residues. CDR3 DNA: TGTGCCACACAGGGAGGGGGCTACACCTTC. The encoded protein is CATQGGGYTF.

V is TRBV6-6 and J is TRBJ1-5; D might be TRBD1 (6 bases). Germline-derived CDR1 and CDR2 are MNHNY and SVGAGI (reference sequence). The CDR3 is 13 residues long. The V end was cut by 5 bases, the J end by 6 bases, with 11 bases between. The CDR3 sequence is CASSDNRAQPQHF. The CDR3 region has the DNA TGTGCCAGCAGTGACAACAGGGCTCAGCCCCAGCATTTT.

V gene TRBV18 combines with J gene TRBJ1-6, with D possibly matching TRBD1 (5 bases). The V gene lost 5 bases and the J gene lost 7 bases, with 9 bases spanning the gap. CDR3 length: 13 residues. Germline lookup yields CDR1 KGHSH and CDR2 LQKENI. CDR3 sequence: CASSDRENSPLHF. The DNA of the CDR3 is TGTGCCAGCTCAGACAGAGAAAATTCACCCCTCCACTTT.

This clone was seen more than once but under ten times. The J gene is TRBJ1-5, the V gene TRBV2, with 9 bases aligning to TRBD1. After removal of 6 bases from V and 0 bases from J, the junction contained 6 bases not matched to a gene. This CDR3 is built from 16 residues. The germline V gene encodes CDR1 SNHLY and CDR2 FYNNEI. The CDR3 spells CASRDGTGISNQPQHF. CDR3 sequence (DNA): TGTGCCAGCAGAGACGGGACAGGGATTAGCAATCAGCCCCAGCATTTT.

The chain links TRBV4-3 to TRBJ2-6; D ambiguous. Trimming stripped 4 bases from V and 2 bases from J, with 15 bases between. The germline V gene encodes CDR1 LGHNA and CDR2 YSLEER. The CDR3 sequence is 17 residues long. In DNA, the CDR3 is TGCGCCAGCAGCCCCAAGATAACGGGTACTGGGGCCAACGTCCTGACTTTC. Protein: CASSPKITGTGANVLTF.